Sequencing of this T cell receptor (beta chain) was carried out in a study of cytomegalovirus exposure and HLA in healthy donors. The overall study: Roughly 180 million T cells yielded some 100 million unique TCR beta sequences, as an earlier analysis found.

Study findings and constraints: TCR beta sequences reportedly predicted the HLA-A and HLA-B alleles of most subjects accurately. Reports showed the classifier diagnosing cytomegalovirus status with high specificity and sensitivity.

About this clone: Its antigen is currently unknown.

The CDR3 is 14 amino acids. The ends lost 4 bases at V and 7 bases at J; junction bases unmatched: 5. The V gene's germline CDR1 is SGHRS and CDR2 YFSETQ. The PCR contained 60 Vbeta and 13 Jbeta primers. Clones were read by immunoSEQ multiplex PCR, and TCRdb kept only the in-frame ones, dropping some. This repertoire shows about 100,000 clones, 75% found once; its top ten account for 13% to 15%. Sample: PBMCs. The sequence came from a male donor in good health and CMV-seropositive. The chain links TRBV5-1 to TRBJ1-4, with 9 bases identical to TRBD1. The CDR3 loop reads CASSLQGAGEKLFF. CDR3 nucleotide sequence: TGCGCCAGCAGCCTACAGGGGGCGGGTGAAAAACTGTTTTTT.